This T cell receptor beta chain was sequenced during a study of response to subunit inactivated influenza vaccine. Via MiXCR, TCRdb re-called the RT-PCR reads, giving one row per CDR3 protein. Of 550,000 to 800,000 distinct CDR3 sequences listed, about 14% are singletons. The CDR3 consists of 15 residues. Losses at the gene ends were 4 bases for V and 10 bases for J; bases not matched to a gene: 7. Germline V gene data show CDR1 as LNHDA and CDR2 as SQIVND (reference sequence). Findings and limits, study-wide: Every seasonal influenza vaccination brings in few new T cells, the authors suggested.

Points on this clonotype: Its antigen is unknown.

The chain joins TRBV19 to TRBJ2-1; TRBD2 matches 13 bases. This receptor was taken from a man aged 50 to 59 who received an inactivated influenza vaccine. The sequenced sample was PBMCs from blood, obtained 14 to 15 days before vaccination. The CDR3 DNA reads as TGTGCCAGTAGTAAGGGACTAGCGGGACCTATAGAGCAGTTCTTC. Protein: CASSKGLAGPIEQFF.